One and the same sample provided the 25 T cell receptor beta chains below, sequenced in a study of OX40 agonist ivuxolimab in advanced cancers. Measured with immunoSEQ multiplex PCR; TCRdb has only the in-frame clones, and not every one. The sample has under 80,000 clones, around 89% seen once. The sample consisted of CD4+ or CD8+ T cells sorted from blood, taken in a trial of the OX40 agonist ivuxolimab. The receptor set was obtained from an adult with an advanced solid tumor such as melanoma, head and neck, liver or kidney cancer.

The chain combines TRBV11-3 with TRBJ2-1, with 7 bases fitting TRBD1. The germline gives CDR1 SGHNT, CDR2 YENEEA. With 7 bases clipped from V and 7 bases from J, the junction kept 7 bases outside the gene matches. The CDR3 sequence is 13 residues long. The CDR3 sequence is CASTPGGANEQFF. The CDR3 DNA is TGTGCCAGCACCCCAGGGGGAGCAAATGAGCAGTTCTTC.

The chain links TRBV28 to TRBJ1-2; TRBD1 might be the D (5 bases). CDR3 length: 15 residues. Germline V gene lookup returns CDR1 MDHEN and CDR2 SYDVKM. Trimming removed 6 bases at V and 2 bases at J, with 16 bases between. The CDR3: CASRLGGTRNYGYTF. For the CDR3, the DNA is TGTGCCAGCAGGTTGGGAGGGACTAGGAACTATGGCTACACCTTC.

The CDR3 DNA reads as TGTGCCAGCAGTGAAGGGGAGCAGTACTTC. This translates into CASSEGEQYF. This chain uses TRBV2 with TRBJ2-5; a weak D match, TRBD2 (5 bases). Germline V gene lookup returns CDR1 SNHLY and CDR2 FYNNEI. This CDR3 spans 10 amino acids. V shed 1 base and J shed 11 bases, with 5 bases lying between them.

V is TRBV7-2 and J is TRBJ2-5; tentatively, D is TRBD1 (5 bases). Looked up from germline, CDR1 is SGHTA and CDR2 is FQGNSA. V was clipped by 1 base and J by 5 bases, with 14 bases between them. This CDR3 contains 15 residues. Here the CDR3 reads CASSLGSGWLETQYF. For the CDR3, the DNA is TGTGCCAGCAGCTTAGGGTCAGGGTGGTTGGAGACCCAGTACTTC.

V usage is TRBV7-2 and J usage is TRBJ1-3; the D gene is possibly TRBD1 (5 bases). The CDR3 extends over 14 amino acids. The germline V gene encodes CDR1 SGHTA and CDR2 FQGNSA. V was clipped by 2 bases and J by 4 bases, with 9 bases between them. The chain's CDR3 is CASSLRKGGNTIYF. The CDR3, as DNA: TGTGCCAGCAGCTTACGGAAGGGGGGAAACACCATATATTTT.

V usage is TRBV4-1 and J usage is TRBJ2-5; no reliable D call. CDR3 length: 13 residues. CDR1 and CDR2 (germline): MGHRA, YSYEKL. The V gene lost 2 bases and the J gene lost 5 bases, with 9 bases spanning the gap. CDR3 sequence (DNA): TGCGCCAGCAGCCAACCCGGCAGGGAGACCCAGTACTTC. Its protein is CASSQPGRETQYF.

The CDR3 loop reads CASSYRTGDYEQYF. The DNA of the CDR3 is TGTGCCAGCAGTTACCGAACAGGGGACTACGAGCAGTACTTC. The V gene is TRBV6-5, the J gene TRBJ2-7, with 7 bases lining up with TRBD1. The CDR3 spans 14 residues. V lost 2 bases and J lost 3; bases outside the gene matches: 4. Germline V gene sequence: CDR1 MNHEY, CDR2 SVGAGI.

Here the CDR3 reads CASSYLEEQFF. In DNA form, the CDR3 reads TGTGCCAGCAGCTATTTGGAAGAGCAGTTCTTC. The chain combines TRBV4-2 with TRBJ2-1; D unclear. The CDR3 covers 11 residues. V was clipped by 5 bases and J by 10 bases, with 9 bases between them. The germline V gene has CDR1 LGHNA and CDR2 YNFKEQ.

This rearrangement joins TRBV28 to TRBJ2-2, with D maybe TRBD1 (5 bases). Trimming removed 1 base at V and 5 bases at J, with 11 bases between. The CDR3 is 15 amino acids. Germline V gene sequence: CDR1 MDHEN, CDR2 SYDVKM. The CDR3 spells CASSLLGERTGELFF. The CDR3 DNA reads as TGTGCCAGCAGTTTATTAGGGGAACGGACCGGGGAGCTGTTTTTT.

The CDR3 region has the DNA TGTGCCAGCAGTTACCGCCGGCCCCCTGGGGCCAACGTCCTGACTTTC. It encodes CASSYRRPPGANVLTF. The V gene is TRBV6-5, the J gene TRBJ2-6; no clear D gene. The CDR3 is 16 amino acids. The germline V gene encodes CDR1 MNHEY and CDR2 SVGAGI. The germline V and J ends were trimmed by 2 bases and 2 bases, with 10 bases remaining between them.

This chain connects TRBV27 to TRBJ1-1, with TRBD1 matching 7 bases. The CDR3 consists of 15 residues. The V and J ends lost 5 bases and 0 bases, in that order; junction bases with no gene match: 6. The germline CDR1 and CDR2 sequences are MNHEY and SMNVEV (reference sequence). CDR3 amino acids: CASSRGGSMNTEAFF. CDR3 nucleotide sequence: TGTGCCAGCAGTAGAGGGGGCTCCATGAACACTGAAGCTTTCTTT.

The V call is TRBV5-1, the J call TRBJ2-2; 11 bases align to TRBD2. The CDR3 is made up of 16 amino acids. The junction had 4 bases not matched to a gene; V was cut back by 4 bases and J by 2 bases. CDR1 and CDR2 from the germline V gene are SGHRS and YFSETQ. For the CDR3, the DNA is TGCGCCAGCAGCCCAGGGACTAGCGGTAACACCGGGGAGCTGTTTTTT. Encoded protein: CASSPGTSGNTGELFF.

The J gene is TRBJ1-5, the V gene TRBV7-2, with D hard to call. Germline CDR1 SGHTA, CDR2 FQGNSA. Trimming removed 1 base from V and 1 base from J, with 8 bases in between. This CDR3 is 15 amino acids long. The CDR3 coding sequence is TGTGCCAGCAGCTTAGTTTCGTCAAGCAATCAGCCCCAGCATTTT. Amino acid sequence: CASSLVSSSNQPQHF.

This clone was picked up one time. The gene calls are TRBV7-3 and TRBJ2-1, with 12 bases aligning to TRBD2. There are 15 residues in the CDR3. The ends lost 5 bases at V and 7 bases at J; junction bases unmatched: 6. Germline values: CDR1 SGHTA, CDR2 FQGTGA. CDR3 bases: TGTGCCAGCAGCAGACGACTAGCGGGAGTTAATGAGCAGTTCTTC. Amino acid sequence: CASSRRLAGVNEQFF.

This clone appeared a few times. The chain joins TRBV28 to TRBJ2-1; D remains ambiguous. With 2 bases removed from V and 0 bases from J, the gap between germline ends came to 11 bases. The CDR3 sequence is 16 residues long. CDR1 and CDR2 from the germline V gene are MDHEN and SYDVKM. The CDR3 DNA sequence: TGTGCCAGCAGTTTAGGACGGGCCGCCTCCTACAATGAGCAGTTCTTC. Its translation is CASSLGRAASYNEQFF.

The V call is TRBV5-1, the J call TRBJ1-2; the D is unclear. In germline, CDR1 is SGHRS, CDR2 YFSETQ. V dropped 5 bases and J dropped 4 bases, with 15 bases sitting between them. The CDR3 spans 14 residues. The CDR3 region has the DNA TGCGCCAGCAGACCGACCGGACTAGGCTATGGCTACACCTTC. It encodes CASRPTGLGYGYTF.

The chain recombines TRBV15 with TRBJ1-1; D may be TRBD1 (5 bases). Germline V lookup: CDR1 LNHNV, CDR2 YYDKDF (reference sequence). This CDR3 region has 13 residues. Trimming took 0 bases from V and 7 from J, leaving 9 bases between them. The CDR3 nucleotides read TGTGCCACCAGCAGAGACAGGGCGGGTGAAGCTTTCTTT. Translating gives CATSRDRAGEAFF. Based on the CDR3 plus reference TRBV15 and TRBJ1-1, the full variable domain is DAMVIQNPRYQVTQFGKPVTLSCSQTLNHNVMYWYQQKSSQAPKLLFHYYDKDFNNEADTPDNFQSRRPNTSFCFLDIRSPGLGDTAMYLCATSRDRAGEAFFGQGTRLTVV.

The genes are TRBV19 and TRBJ1-4; D uncertain. Per the germline V gene, CDR1 is LNHDA and CDR2 is SQIVND (reference sequence). CDR3 size: 14 residues. Trimming took off 7 bases at V and 0 bases at J, with 9 bases between the two ends. This chain's CDR3 is CASKTTPTNEKLFF. CDR3 coding DNA: TGTGCCAGTAAGACGACTCCAACTAATGAAAAACTGTTTTTT.

The chain carries TRBV6-6 and TRBJ1-5; D is possibly TRBD1 (5 bases). The V gene lost 6 bases and the J gene lost 4 bases, with 16 bases spanning the gap. From germline, CDR1 is MNHNY and CDR2 SVGAGI (reference sequence). This CDR3 comprises 15 residues. CDR3 sequence reads: CASRPDGGGNQPQHF. In DNA, the CDR3 is TGTGCCAGCAGACCAGACGGGGGAGGTAATCAGCCCCAGCATTTT.

The chain carries TRBV29-1 and TRBJ2-2; the D gene is possibly TRBD1 (5 bases). The CDR3 has 15 residues. Germline V gene data show CDR1 as SQVTM and CDR2 as ANQGSEA. V was cut by 4 bases and J by 7 bases, with 19 bases left in between. The CDR3 region has the DNA TGCAGCGTTGGCGTCGGTGTAGGGGAAGGCGGGGAGCTGTTTTTT. Amino acids: CSVGVGVGEGGELFF.

The V call is TRBV7-2, the J call TRBJ2-5; 8 nucleotides agree with TRBD1. Trimming took 5 bases from V and 5 from J; bases not matched to a gene: 7. This CDR3 has 14 amino acids. Germline CDR1 reads SGHTA; CDR2 reads FQGNSA. The CDR3 sequence: CASSRTGSAETQYF. CDR3 coding DNA: TGTGCCAGCAGCCGGACAGGGTCGGCGGAGACCCAGTACTTC.

The chain is built from TRBV19 and TRBJ2-1, with TRBD2 matching over 13 bases. The germline V gene has CDR1 LNHDA and CDR2 SQIVND (reference sequence). V gave up 5 bases and J gave up 0 bases; unmatched junction bases: 4. CDR3 length: 17 residues. CDR3 nucleotides: TGTGCCAGTAGTCCCAGGACTAGCGGGAGCTCCTACAATGAGCAGTTCTTC. Residues: CASSPRTSGSSYNEQFF.

The chain combines TRBV6-5 with TRBJ2-3; 8 nucleotides agree with TRBD2. The length of the CDR3 is 15 residues. CDR1 MNHEY and CDR2 SVGAGI come from the germline V gene. V lost 0 bases, J lost 4 bases, and 3 bases stayed unmatched. CDR3 sequence reads: CASSYSAGGADTQYF. The CDR3 nucleotides read TGTGCCAGCAGTTACTCGGCGGGAGGAGCAGATACGCAGTATTTT.

The rearrangement links TRBV5-5 to TRBJ2-4; 8 positions match TRBD1. V was clipped by 1 base and J by 2 bases; unmatched bases: 8. The CDR3 is made up of 17 amino acids. The germline gives CDR1 SGHKS, CDR2 YYEKEE (reference sequence). CDR3 nucleotides: TGTGCCAGCAGCTTGTGGGGACAGGCGGCGACCAAAAACATTCAGTACTTC. Translating it yields CASSLWGQAATKNIQYF.

The chain recombines TRBV11-2 with TRBJ2-3; 7 nucleotides match TRBD2. Germline V CDR1 and CDR2: SGHAT, FQNNGV. Trimming removed 8 bases from V and 0 bases from J; junction bases left unmatched: 5. The length of the CDR3 is 14 residues. The CDR3 loop is CASGVSGSTDTQYF. DNA for the CDR3: TGTGCCAGCGGGGTTAGCGGGAGCACAGATACGCAGTATTTT. Together with reference TRBV11-2 and TRBJ2-3, the CDR3 gives the full variable domain: EAGVAQSPRYKIIEKRQSVAFWCNPISGHATLYWYQQILGQGPKLLIQFQNNGVVDDSQLPKDRFSAERLKGVDSTLKIQPAKLEDSAVYLCASGVSGSTDTQYFGPGTRLTVL.